This record covers a single TCR beta chain. No antigen is known for it. Each CDR3 protein is one row after TCRdb ran MiXCR on the RT-PCR reads. Of about 10,000 distinct CDR3 sequences listed, over 65% are singletons. These data originate in a study of yellow fever vaccine responses in identical twins. General study results and limits: Reportedly, the T cell response mounted by twins to vaccine seemed partly convergent, partly personalized.

V was pared by 2 bases and J by 3 bases, with 13 bases between. The CDR3 totals 15 residues. The V gene's germline CDR1 is SGHDN and CDR2 FVKESK. The chain carries TRBV14 and TRBJ2-5, with D maybe TRBD1 (5 bases). The clonotype originates from a woman in her late teens or twenties who received the yellow fever vaccine. The sequencing used T cells from blood (PBMCs), unsorted or a sorted subset (not recorded which), collected before or after yellow fever vaccination (not recorded which). This CDR3 is CASSQIRAQEETQYF. CDR3 in DNA: TGTGCCAGCAGCCAAATTCGGGCACAGGAAGAGACCCAGTACTTC.